Below are 30 T cell receptor beta chains sequenced from a single sample in a study of blood T cell repertoires in COVID-19. Produced via immunoSEQ multiplex PCR; TCRdb's table is partial and in-frame only. The table lists approximately 28,000 clones, under 95% of them singletons. The sequencing sample was made of peripheral blood. The receptors shown here come from a man between 65 and 80 years old with active or convalescent COVID-19.

V is TRBV4-3 and J is TRBJ1-5; D remains ambiguous. Trimming pared 4 bases from V and 2 bases from J, leaving 9 bases between. Germline CDR1 and CDR2: LGHNA and YSLEER. The CDR3 is 14 amino acids. In DNA form, the CDR3 reads TGCGCCAGCAGCCTCGGTATGGGCAATCAGCCCCAGCATTTT. It codes for CASSLGMGNQPQHF.

CDR3 loop: CASSQGGRFYEQYF. CDR3 DNA: TGTGCCAGCAGCCAAGGTGGGAGGTTCTACGAGCAGTACTTC. The chain employs TRBV3-1 (or the pseudogene TRBV3-2) and TRBJ2-7; D may be TRBD2 (6 bases). The CDR3 length is 14 residues. The ends were cut back, 1 base at V and 3 bases at J, with 10 bases in the middle. Germline CDR1 is LGHDT and CDR2 is YNNKEL (reference sequence).

V is TRBV6-6 and J is TRBJ1-2; 8 positions match TRBD1. This CDR3 is built from 13 residues. Germline values: CDR1 MNHNY, CDR2 SVGAGI (reference sequence). V dropped 6 bases and J dropped 8; count of bases not matched to a gene: 8. The CDR3 here is CASSPGQAEGYTF. The CDR3, as DNA: TGTGCCAGCAGCCCGGGACAGGCGGAAGGCTACACCTTC.

In DNA, the CDR3 is TGCGCCAGCAGCTTGGGTCAGCGCACCGGGGAGCTGTTTTTT. Encoded protein: CASSLGQRTGELFF. This rearrangement joins TRBV5-1 to TRBJ2-2; D is undetermined. Trimming left V 0 bases short and J 4 bases short, with 7 bases between. The CDR3 consists of 14 residues. Germline values: CDR1 SGHRS, CDR2 YFSETQ. Combining the CDR3 with reference TRBV5-1 and TRBJ2-2 gives the whole variable domain KAGVTQTPRYLIKTRGQQVTLSCSPISGHRSVSWYQQTPGQGLQFLFEYFSETQRNKGNFPGRFSGRQFSNSRSEMNVSTLELGDSALYLCASSLGQRTGELFFGEGSRLTVL.

The chain has TRBV9 and TRBJ2-2; 7 bases line up with TRBD1. CDR3 length equals 15 residues. J lost 6 bases, V lost 1 base, and 6 bases had no gene match. CDR1 SGDLS and CDR2 YYNGEE come from the germline V gene. The CDR3 loop reads CASSVQGVAAGELFF. CDR3 DNA: TGTGCCAGCAGCGTACAGGGGGTGGCCGCCGGGGAGCTGTTTTTT.

This sequence joins TRBV7-3 and TRBJ1-2; D is unclear. The CDR3 covers 13 residues. Trimming left V 5 bases short and J 8 bases short, with 15 bases between. Germline V CDR1 and CDR2: SGHTA, FQGTGA. In DNA, the CDR3 is TGTGCCAGCAGCCAATCCCAAGGGAGCGGCTACACCTTC. Translation gives CASSQSQGSGYTF. The full variable domain, its missing parts supplied by reference TRBV7-3 and TRBJ1-2, is GAGVSQTPSNKVTEKGKYVELRCDPISGHTALYWYRQSLGQGPEFLIYFQGTGAADDSGLPNDRFFAVRPEGSVSTLKIQRTERGDSAVYLCASSQSQGSGYTFGSGTRLTVV.

V is TRBV11-2 and J is TRBJ1-2, with 9 positions matching TRBD1. After removal of 5 bases from V and 5 bases from J, the junction contained 6 bases not matched to a gene. Germline V lookup: CDR1 SGHAT, CDR2 FQNNGV. This CDR3 is 14 amino acids long. This chain's CDR3 is CASSALGTGYGYTF. The CDR3 DNA reads TGTGCCAGCAGCGCCCTCGGGACAGGGTATGGCTACACCTTC.

V is TRBV19 and J is TRBJ1-2, with 12 bases aligning to TRBD1. The trim removed 5 bases at V and 7 bases at J, leaving 11 bases unmatched. The CDR3 is 16 residues long. CDR1 is LNHDA, CDR2 SQIVND, per germline (reference sequence). Here the CDR3 DNA reads TGTGCCAGTAGTCCCTCGGGGACAGGGGGCGCGGGTGGCTACACCTTC. This codes for CASSPSGTGGAGGYTF.

The chain is built from TRBV15 and TRBJ1-4, with 9 bases lining up with TRBD1. With 3 bases clipped from V and 8 bases from J, the junction kept 7 bases outside the gene matches. Per germline, CDR1 LNHNV and CDR2 YYDKDF (reference sequence). The CDR3 sequence is 15 residues long. This chain's CDR3 is CATSRGRGTGEKLFF. The DNA for the CDR3 is TGTGCCACCAGCAGGGGACGAGGGACAGGGGAAAAACTGTTTTTT.

This chain's CDR3 is CASSQTTGGTQYF. The CDR3 DNA reads as TGTGCCAGCAGCCAAACCACAGGGGGGACCCAGTACTTC. The chain uses TRBV3-1 (or the pseudogene TRBV3-2) and TRBJ2-5, with TRBD1 identical over 8 bases. V was pared by 2 bases and J by 7 bases, with 3 bases of the junction left unmatched. This CDR3 region has 13 residues. In germline, CDR1 is LGHDT, CDR2 YNNKEL (reference sequence).

DNA for the CDR3: TGTGCCAGCAGGGGAATTATCGGGACAGGGAATGAAGTAAACGAGCAGTACGTC. It encodes CASRGIIGTGNEVNEQYV. The chain combines TRBV6-4 with TRBJ2-7; 9 positions agree with TRBD1. The CDR3 runs to 18 residues. The J segment lost 5 bases and the V segment lost 6 bases, leaving 20 bases of the junction unmatched. From germline, CDR1 is MRHNA and CDR2 SNTAGT.

The genes are TRBV9 and TRBJ1-6; unclear D gene. From germline, CDR1 is SGDLS and CDR2 YYNGEE. The CDR3 is made up of 15 amino acids. Trimming shortened V by 0 bases and J by 5 bases, and 9 bases separated the two germline ends. The CDR3 DNA reads TGTGCCAGCAGCGTAGAAGGGAGGAATAATTCACCCCTCCACTTT. Its protein is CASSVEGRNNSPLHF.

V gene TRBV6-1 combines with J gene TRBJ1-2; 7 bases agree with TRBD1. Germline assignment: CDR1 MNHNS and CDR2 SASEGT. The V and J ends lost 0 bases and 1 base, in that order; junction bases with no gene match: 11. The length of the CDR3 is 18 residues. The CDR3 region is CASSEAAAGGILNYGYTF. The CDR3, as DNA: TGTGCCAGCAGTGAAGCTGCGGCAGGGGGGATACTTAACTATGGCTACACCTTC.

The rearrangement uses TRBV5-1 and TRBJ2-1; a weak D match, TRBD2 (6 bases). The CDR3 is made up of 14 amino acids. V was clipped by 3 bases and J by 6 bases, with 13 bases between them. From germline, CDR1 is SGHRS and CDR2 YFSETQ. The CDR3 coding sequence is TGCGCCAGCAGCTGGGGAGGCTCGATCAATGAGCAGTTCTTC. Its protein product is CASSWGGSINEQFF.

The chain links TRBV7-8 to TRBJ2-7; no clear D gene. Trimming cost V 0 bases and J 3 bases, with 6 bases left between them. The CDR3 covers 13 residues. CDR1 is SGHVS and CDR2 is FQNEAQ in the germline V gene. CDR3 protein: CASSLANNYEQYF. CDR3 in DNA: TGTGCCAGCAGCTTAGCGAACAACTACGAGCAGTACTTC. Together with reference TRBV7-8 and TRBJ2-7, the CDR3 gives the full variable domain: GAGVSQSPRYKVAKRGQDVALRCDPISGHVSLFWYQQALGQGPEFLTYFQNEAQLDKSGLPSDRFFAERPEGSVSTLKIQRTQQEDSAVYLCASSLANNYEQYFGPGTRLTVT.

The V and J genes are TRBV6-6 and TRBJ1-1; D unresolved. Trimming pared 6 bases from V and 2 bases from J, leaving 10 bases between. CDR1 is MNHNY, CDR2 SVGAGI, per germline (reference sequence). The CDR3 contains 13 residues. The CDR3 sequence: CASSHPTNTEAFF. For the CDR3, the DNA is TGTGCCAGCAGCCACCCAACAAACACTGAAGCTTTCTTT.

The V call is TRBV2, the J call TRBJ1-1; D is possibly TRBD1 (5 bases). CDR1 and CDR2 from the germline V gene are SNHLY and FYNNEI. CDR3 length equals 14 residues. Trimming cost V 7 bases and J 3 bases, with 15 bases left between them. CDR3 residues: CASTQGWGDTEAFF. DNA of the CDR3: TGTGCCAGCACCCAGGGTTGGGGGGACACTGAAGCTTTCTTT.

V gene TRBV4-3 combines with J gene TRBJ1-2; D gene ambiguous. Germline loops: CDR1 LGHNA, CDR2 YSLEER. This CDR3 has 14 amino acids. The V and J ends lost 0 bases and 4 bases respectively, with 9 bases between them. CDR3 coding DNA: TGCGCCAGCAGCCAAGAGCTGAGGGCCTATGGCTACACCTTC. It encodes CASSQELRAYGYTF.

The rearrangement uses TRBV5-8 and TRBJ1-2, with 9 positions matching TRBD1. Germline loops: CDR1 SGHTS, CDR2 YDEGEE. This CDR3 spans 14 amino acids. J was trimmed by 2 bases and V by 4 bases; bases with no gene match: 3. The CDR3 DNA reads TGTGCCAGCAGCCACGGACAGGGGAACTATGGCTACACCTTC. It yields the protein CASSHGQGNYGYTF.

The chain is built from TRBV19 and TRBJ2-5; weak D call: TRBD1 (5 bases). V was shortened by 7 bases and J by 5 bases, with 26 bases between the two germline ends. CDR3 length: 17 amino acids. Germline-derived CDR1 and CDR2 are LNHDA and SQIVND (reference sequence). CDR3 bases: TGTGCCAGTAAAGGCAACTGGGGCCAAGTGGATTTTGAGACCCAGTACTTC. It yields the protein CASKGNWGQVDFETQYF.

The chain carries TRBV6-4 and TRBJ2-1; TRBD2 aligns across 7 bases. J gave up 5 bases and V 5 bases, and 6 bases lay outside the gene matches. The germline V gene has CDR1 MRHNA and CDR2 SNTAGT. The CDR3 loop spans 14 amino acids. Here the CDR3 reads CASSRGTIDNEQFF. The CDR3 coding sequence is TGTGCCAGCAGTCGTGGGACTATTGACAATGAGCAGTTCTTC.

The chain employs TRBV21-1 and TRBJ2-2; the table's D call TRBD1 went unverified against the DNA. TRBV21-1 corresponds to a pseudogene. The CDR3 length is 19 residues. The CDR3 DNA is TGTGCCAGCAGCAAAGTAAATCCTCTGAGGGACAGTAACACCGGGGAGCTGTTTTTT. Translation: CASSKVNPLRDSNTGELFF.

This chain links TRBV30 with TRBJ1-2; possibly TRBD1 for D (6 bases). V was cut by 1 base and J by 3 bases, with 12 bases left in between. Per the germline V gene, CDR1 is GTSNPN and CDR2 is SVGIG (reference sequence). The CDR3 totals 14 residues. The DNA of the CDR3 is TGTGCCTGGAGTGGAAACAGGGTGGACTATGGCTACACCTTC. Amino acids: CAWSGNRVDYGYTF. The full variable domain, rest sourced from reference TRBV30 and TRBJ1-2, is SQTIHQWPATLVQPVGSPLSLECTVEGTSNPNLYWYRQAAGRGLQLLFYSVGIGQISSEVPQNLSASRPQDRQFILSSKKLLLSDSGFYLCAWSGNRVDYGYTFGSGTRLTVV.

The count of this clone is one. The chain links TRBV5-1 to TRBJ2-5; perhaps TRBD2 as D (5 bases). V lost 1 base and J lost 3, with 13 bases in between. The germline CDR1 and CDR2 sequences are SGHRS and YFSETQ. The CDR3 covers 15 residues. The CDR3 region is CASSLTLADEETQYF. CDR3 nucleotide sequence: TGCGCCAGCAGCTTGACGCTAGCTGACGAAGAGACCCAGTACTTC.

The genes are TRBV19 and TRBJ1-2, with 8 bases fitting TRBD1. After removal of 6 bases from V and 7 bases from J, the junction contained 7 bases not matched to a gene. Germline CDR1 and CDR2: LNHDA and SQIVND (reference sequence). The CDR3 has 13 amino acids. The CDR3 sequence is CASRDQGAAGYTF. CDR3 nucleotides: TGTGCCAGTAGGGACCAGGGGGCGGCTGGCTACACCTTC.

The chain carries TRBV28 and TRBJ2-5, with unresolved D. The germline V and J ends were trimmed by 6 bases and 0 bases, with 11 bases remaining between them. The CDR3 covers 14 residues. Germline loops: CDR1 MDHEN, CDR2 SYDVKM. The DNA of the CDR3 is TGTGCCAGCAGAGGAGAGACGGACCAAGAGACCCAGTACTTC. It yields the protein CASRGETDQETQYF.

The rearrangement links TRBV9 to TRBJ1-1; D possibly corresponds to TRBD1 (5 bases). This CDR3 comprises 11 residues. In germline, CDR1 is SGDLS, CDR2 YYNGEE. V lost 4 bases, J lost 7 bases, and 8 bases lay in between. CDR3 sequence: CASSSQGEAFF. The CDR3 region has the DNA TGTGCCAGCAGCTCGCAGGGTGAAGCTTTCTTT.

The CDR3 sequence is CASSRTSGGLPSYNEQFF. As DNA, the CDR3 is TGTGCCAGCAGCAGGACTAGCGGGGGGCTCCCCTCCTACAATGAGCAGTTCTTC. The chain carries TRBV7-2 and TRBJ2-1; TRBD2 matches 14 bases. Germline assignment: CDR1 SGHTA and CDR2 FQGNSA. Germline trimming cut 5 bases from V and 0 bases from J; bases unmatched to any gene: 6. The CDR3 totals 18 residues.

This rearrangement joins TRBV11-2 to TRBJ2-5; TRBD2 is a possible D gene (5 bases). CDR1 and CDR2 from the germline V gene are SGHAT and FQNNGV. This CDR3 has 12 amino acids. Trimming pared 5 bases from V and 9 bases from J, leaving 13 bases between. The CDR3 sequence: CASSQRSGSQYF. CDR3 sequence (DNA): TGTGCCAGCAGCCAGAGGTCGGGGTCCCAGTACTTC.

This chain uses TRBV7-8 with TRBJ2-1; 11 positions agree with TRBD2. V was pared by 2 bases and J by 8 bases, with 14 bases of the junction left unmatched. The V gene's germline CDR1 is SGHVS and CDR2 FQNEAQ. The length of the CDR3 is 18 residues. The CDR3 DNA reads as TGTGCCAGCAGCTTAATTTCTGTTAGCGGGAGGGCCATTTATGAGCAGTTCTTC. This translates into CASSLISVSGRAIYEQFF. Together with reference TRBV7-8 and TRBJ2-1, the CDR3 gives the full variable domain: GAGVSQSPRYKVAKRGQDVALRCDPISGHVSLFWYQQALGQGPEFLTYFQNEAQLDKSGLPSDRFFAERPEGSVSTLKIQRTQQEDSAVYLCASSLISVSGRAIYEQFFGPGTRLTVL.